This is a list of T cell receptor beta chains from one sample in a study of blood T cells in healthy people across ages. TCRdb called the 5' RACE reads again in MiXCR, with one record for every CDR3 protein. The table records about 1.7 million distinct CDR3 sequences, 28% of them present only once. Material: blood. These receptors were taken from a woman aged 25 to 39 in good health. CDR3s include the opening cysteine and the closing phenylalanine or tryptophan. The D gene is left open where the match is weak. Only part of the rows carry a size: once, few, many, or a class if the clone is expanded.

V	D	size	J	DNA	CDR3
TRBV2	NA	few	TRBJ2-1	TGTGCCAGCAATTACTACCAAGAGCAGTTCTTC	CASNYYQEQFF
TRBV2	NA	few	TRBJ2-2	TGTGCCAGCGGGATGGGCACCGGGGAGCTGTTTTTT	CASGMGTGELFF
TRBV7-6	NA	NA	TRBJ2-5	TGTGCCAGCAGCTTAGCGATCGACCCCGAGACCCAGTACTTC	CASSLAIDPETQYF
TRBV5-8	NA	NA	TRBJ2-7	TGTGCCAGCAGCCGTACAGGGGGGGTCGGAACCTACGAGCAGTACTTC	CASSRTGGVGTYEQYF
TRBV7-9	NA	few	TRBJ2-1	TGTGCCAGCAGCTCTGGGGGGGGCGCCAAGTACAATGAGCAGTTCTTC	CASSSGGGAKYNEQFF
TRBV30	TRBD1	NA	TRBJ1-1	TGTGCCTGGATGAGTAGGACAGGGACAGAAGCTTTCTTT	CAWMSRTGTEAFF
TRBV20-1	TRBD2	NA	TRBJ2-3	TGCAGGGCGGAGGGATCTAGCGGGACGCAGTATTTT	CRAEGSSGTQYF
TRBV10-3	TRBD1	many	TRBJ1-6	TGTGCCATCAGTGAGTCAGCGATCGGGACAGGGGCATCACCCCTCCACTTT	CAISESAIGTGASPLHF
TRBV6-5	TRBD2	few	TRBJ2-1	TGTGCCAGCAGTTTAGAATCAACGGGACTAGCGGGAGAGGTTGAGCAGTTCTTC	CASSLESTGLAGEVEQFF
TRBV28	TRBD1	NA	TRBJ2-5	TGTGCCACTACCGGGACAGATTCCATCCGCGACCAGTACTTC	CATTGTDSIRDQYF
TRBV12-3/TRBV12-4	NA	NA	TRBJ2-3	TGTGCCAGCAGTTTAGCTGGGAGTAGAGATACGCAGTATTTT	CASSLAGSRDTQYF
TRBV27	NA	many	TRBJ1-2	TGTGCCAGCAGTTTACGGCCCGGAAAAAACTATGGCTACACCTTC	CASSLRPGKNYGYTF
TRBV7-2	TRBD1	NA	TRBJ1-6	TGTGCCAGCAGCTCGACAGGGGAGCGTTATAATTCACCCCTCCACTTT	CASSSTGERYNSPLHF
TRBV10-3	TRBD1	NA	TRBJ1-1	TGTGCCATCAGTCCGGGACAGGGAGTCACTGAAGCTTTCTTT	CAISPGQGVTEAFF
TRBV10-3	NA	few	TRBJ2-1	TGTGCCATCAGTCCGGACAGTTACAATGAGCAGTTCTTC	CAISPDSYNEQFF
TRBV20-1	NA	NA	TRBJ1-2	TGCAGTGCTAGTCCCAGTATCTATGGTTACACCTTC	CSASPSIYGYTF
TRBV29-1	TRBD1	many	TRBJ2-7	TGCAGCGTTGTTTTTAGCCTTAAACCCGGGACAGGGGTCTACGAGCAGTACTTC	CSVVFSLKPGTGVYEQYF
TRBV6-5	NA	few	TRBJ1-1	TGTGCCAGCAGTTCCACAGGGATAAGAAACACTGAAGCTTTCTTT	CASSSTGIRNTEAFF
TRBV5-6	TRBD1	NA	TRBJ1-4	TGTGCCAGCAGCTGGCGGGACAGGGGGAATGAAAAACTGTTTTTT	CASSWRDRGNEKLFF
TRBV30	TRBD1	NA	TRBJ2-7	TGTGCCTGGAGTACCCTGGGACAGGGGAAGTACGAGCAGTACTTC	CAWSTLGQGKYEQYF
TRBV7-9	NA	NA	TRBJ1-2	TGTGCCAGCAGCTTAGAACCGGGGGACTATGACTACACCTTC	CASSLEPGDYDYTF
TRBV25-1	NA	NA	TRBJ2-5	TGTGCCAGCTCCACCGACAGAAACGGTCGGGCTCAAGAGACCCAGTACTTC	CASSTDRNGRAQETQYF
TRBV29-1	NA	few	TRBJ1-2	TGCAGCGTTGATGGGGCAGACGGCTACACCTTC	CSVDGADGYTF
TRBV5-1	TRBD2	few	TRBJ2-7	TGCGCCGGCAGCTACAAACTAGCGGTCTACGAGCAGTACTTC	CAGSYKLAVYEQYF
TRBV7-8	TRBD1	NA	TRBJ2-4	TGTGCCAGCAGCTTGACCGGACAGGGACGGGACATTCAGTACTTC	CASSLTGQGRDIQYF
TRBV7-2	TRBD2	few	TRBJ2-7	TGTGCCAGCAGCTCGGGACTAGCGGGAGATTGGCAGTACTTC	CASSSGLAGDWQYF
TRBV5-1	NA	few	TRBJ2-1	TGCGCCAGCAGCTTAGAGGACGCAAACAATGAGCAGTTCTTC	CASSLEDANNEQFF
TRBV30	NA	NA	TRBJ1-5	TGTGCCTGGAGTAGCACAGGGCTTATTAGCAATCAGCCCCAGCATTTT	CAWSSTGLISNQPQHF
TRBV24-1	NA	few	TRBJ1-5	TGTGCCACCGCAGGAGGCGCGGGTCAGCCCCAGCATTTT	CATAGGAGQPQHF
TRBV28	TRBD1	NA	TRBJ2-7	TGTGCCAGCAGTTTCGTAGGGGGCAAGACCTACGAGCAGTACTTC	CASSFVGGKTYEQYF
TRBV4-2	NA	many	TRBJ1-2	TGTGCCAGCAGCCAAGATGTTTCCAGTGGTGGCTACACCTTC	CASSQDVSSGGYTF
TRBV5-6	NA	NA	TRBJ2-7	TGTGCCAGCAGCCGGTTGAGTAAGCAGTACTTC	CASSRLSKQYF
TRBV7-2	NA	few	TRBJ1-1	TGTGCCAGCAGCCGCCCCCCCAGGGTGACTGAAGCTTTCTTT	CASSRPPRVTEAFF
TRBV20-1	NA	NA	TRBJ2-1	TGCAGTGGTGGGGGGGGGGCGGTATACAATGAGCAGTTCTTC	CSGGGGAVYNEQFF
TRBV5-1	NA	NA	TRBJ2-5	TGCGCCAGCAGCTCCTCAAGATCACGGCAGGGAGGGACCCAGTACTTC	CASSSSRSRQGGTQYF
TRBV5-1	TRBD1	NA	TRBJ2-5	TGCGCCAGCAGTTCTCCCGTGGGACAGGGGGGAGAGACCCAGTACTTC	CASSSPVGQGGETQYF
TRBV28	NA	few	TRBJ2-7	TGTGCCAGCAATACCGGGCCCTCTCTCATCTACGAGCAGTACTTC	CASNTGPSLIYEQYF